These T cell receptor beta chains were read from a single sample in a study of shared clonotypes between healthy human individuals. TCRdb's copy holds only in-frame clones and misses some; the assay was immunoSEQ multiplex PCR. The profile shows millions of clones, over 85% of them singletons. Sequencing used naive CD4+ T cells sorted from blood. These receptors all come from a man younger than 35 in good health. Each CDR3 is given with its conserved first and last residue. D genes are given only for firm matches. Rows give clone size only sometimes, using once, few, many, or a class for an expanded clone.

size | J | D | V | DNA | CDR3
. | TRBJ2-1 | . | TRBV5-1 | TGCGCCAGCAGCTTGTCGGGAGCCAACAATGAGCAGTTCTTC | CASSLSGANNEQFF
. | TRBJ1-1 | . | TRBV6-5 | TGTGCCAGCAGTTACTCCGCGGGGATGAACACTGAAGCTTTCTTT | CASSYSAGMNTEAFF
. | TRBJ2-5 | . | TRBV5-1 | TGCGCCAGCAGCTTGACCCCCGGACAGCAAGAGACCCAGTACTTC | CASSLTPGQQETQYF
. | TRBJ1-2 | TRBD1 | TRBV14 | TGTGCCAGCAGCCTGGGGACAGGGCAAGGCTACACCTTC | CASSLGTGQGYTF
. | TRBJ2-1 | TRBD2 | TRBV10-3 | TGTGCCATCGCGACTAGCGGGGGGGCTGGCGATGAGCAGTTCTTC | CAIATSGGAGDEQFF
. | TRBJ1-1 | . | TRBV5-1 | TGCGCCAGCAGCTTCCACAGGGAGAACACTGAAGCTTTCTTT | CASSFHRENTEAFF
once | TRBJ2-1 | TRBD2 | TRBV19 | TGTGCCAGTAGTATGTATAGCGGGGGGAACAATGAGCAGTTCTTC | CASSMYSGGNNEQFF
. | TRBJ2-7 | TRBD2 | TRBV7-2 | TGTGCCAGCAGCCCAGCTAGCGGGGCCTCCTACGAGCAGTACTTC | CASSPASGASYEQYF
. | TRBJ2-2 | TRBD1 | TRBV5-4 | TGTGCCAGCAGCGCCGGGACAGTTCTCACCGGGGAGCTGTTTTTT | CASSAGTVLTGELFF
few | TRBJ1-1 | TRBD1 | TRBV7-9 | TGTGCCAGCAGCTTAGCGACAGGGGAAGCTTTCTTT | CASSLATGEAFF
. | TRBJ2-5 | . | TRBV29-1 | TGCAGCGTTGACTCACAGGGGGGGTTCGGAGAGACCCAGTACTTC | CSVDSQGGFGETQYF
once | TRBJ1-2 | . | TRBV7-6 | TGTGCCAGCAGCTTAGAGGCAGGTCCTCACTATGGCTACACCTTC | CASSLEAGPHYGYTF
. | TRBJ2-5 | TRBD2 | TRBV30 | TGTGCCCGGAAGGTGGCGGGAGGGCCTGGAGAGACCCAGTACTTC | CARKVAGGPGETQYF
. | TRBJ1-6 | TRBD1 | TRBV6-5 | TGTGCCAGCAGTAACTACAGGGGGCGCGACTCACCCCTCCACTTT | CASSNYRGRDSPLHF
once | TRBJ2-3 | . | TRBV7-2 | TGTGCCAGCAGCTTGGACGCAGATACGCAGTATTTT | CASSLDADTQYF
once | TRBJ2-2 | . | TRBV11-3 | TGTGCCAGCAGCTTAACGGGAGTAAAGACCGGGGAGCTGTTTTTT | CASSLTGVKTGELFF
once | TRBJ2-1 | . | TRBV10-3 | TGTGCCATCAGGGTGGGAGGGGGGAAGAATGAGCAGTTCTTC | CAIRVGGGKNEQFF
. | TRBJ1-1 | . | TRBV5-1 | TGCGCCAGCAGCCCCGCGTGGGGGGGGTCGAGCACTGAAGCTTTCTTT | CASSPAWGGSSTEAFF
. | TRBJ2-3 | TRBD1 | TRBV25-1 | TGTGCCAGCAGCCTTGGACAGGGCGAGTACACAGATACGCAGTATTTT | CASSLGQGEYTDTQYF
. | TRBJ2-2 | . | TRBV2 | TGTGCCAGCAGTGAAGCGCCTACTAGTTCTGGGGAGCTGTTTTTT | CASSEAPTSSGELFF
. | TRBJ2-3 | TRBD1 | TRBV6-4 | TGTGCCAGCAGTGTGACAGGGGACCCTAAAAATACGCAGTATTTT | CASSVTGDPKNTQYF
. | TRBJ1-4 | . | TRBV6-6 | TGTGCCAGCACTATCGGTGAAAAACTGTTTTTT | CASTIGEKLFF
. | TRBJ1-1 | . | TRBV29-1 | TGCAGCGTTGTTGTGAGCCCTGGGGCGAACACTGAAGCTTTCTTT | CSVVVSPGANTEAFF
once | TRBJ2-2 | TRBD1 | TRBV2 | TGTGCCAGCAGACAGGGGGCGCGAACCGGGGAGCTGTTTTTT | CASRQGARTGELFF
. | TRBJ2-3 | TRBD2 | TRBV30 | TGTGCCTGGAGAAGGACGGGGGGGAATACGCAGTATTTT | CAWRRTGGNTQYF
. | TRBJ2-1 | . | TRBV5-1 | TGCGCCAGCAGCCCCGCTGGGACTGGAGTGTACAATGAGCAGTTCTTC | CASSPAGTGVYNEQFF
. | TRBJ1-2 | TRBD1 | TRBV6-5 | TGTGCCAGCAGTTACTCGGAGACAGGGGCCTATGGCTACACCTTC | CASSYSETGAYGYTF
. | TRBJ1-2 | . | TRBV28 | TGTGCCAGCAGTCCGAGCCCGTTCCGCAAGGGGACCTATGGCTACACCTTC | CASSPSPFRKGTYGYTF
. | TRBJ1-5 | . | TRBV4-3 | TGCGCCAGCAGCCCGACAGTAGGTAGCAATCAGCCCCAGCATTTT | CASSPTVGSNQPQHF
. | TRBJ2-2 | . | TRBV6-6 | TGTGCCAGCAGTTTAGTGTTCACCGGGGAGCTGTTTTTT | CASSLVFTGELFF
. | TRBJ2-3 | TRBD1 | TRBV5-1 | TGCGCCAGCAGCCCGGGACAGGGCAAAGATACGCAGTATTTT | CASSPGQGKDTQYF
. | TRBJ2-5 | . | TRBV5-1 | TGCGCCAGCAGCTTTGGAGGGGAGAAAGAGACCCAGTACTTC | CASSFGGEKETQYF
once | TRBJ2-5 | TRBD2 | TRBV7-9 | TGTGCCAGCAGCTTCCGAAGAGCGGGGTTCCAAGAGACCCAGTACTTC | CASSFRRAGFQETQYF
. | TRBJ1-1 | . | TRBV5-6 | TGTGCCAGCAGCTTGGTAAACAGGCGGGACACTGAAGCTTTCTTT | CASSLVNRRDTEAFF
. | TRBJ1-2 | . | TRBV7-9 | TGTGCCAGCAGCTCGGGGGAGGGCAACTATGGCTACACCTTC | CASSSGEGNYGYTF
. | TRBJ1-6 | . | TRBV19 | TGTGCCAGTAGTCTCGGGCAGAGCTCCTATAATTCACCCCTCCACTTT | CASSLGQSSYNSPLHF
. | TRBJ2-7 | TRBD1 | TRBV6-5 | TGTGCCAGCAGCCGGACAGGGAGTTCCTACGAGCAGTACTTC | CASSRTGSSYEQYF
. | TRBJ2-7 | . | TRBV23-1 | TGCGCCAGCAGTTCGGTGACACAAGCCTTCTACGAGCAGTACTTC | CASSSVTQAFYEQYF
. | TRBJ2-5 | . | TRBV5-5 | TGTGCCAGCAGCTCCGGGACTCAAACAGGGCAAGAGACCCAGTACTTC | CASSSGTQTGQETQYF
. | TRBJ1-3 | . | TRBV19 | TGTGCCAGTAGCCAGGGGATCTCTGGAAACACCATATATTTT | CASSQGISGNTIYF
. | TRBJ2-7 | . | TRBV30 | TGTGCCTTTACAAACCCTGGGACGGCGGGGGAGCAGTACTTC | CAFTNPGTAGEQYF
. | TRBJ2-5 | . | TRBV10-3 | TGTGCCATCAGTGATAACAAGTCCGGGAGAGAGACCCAGTACTTC | CAISDNKSGRETQYF
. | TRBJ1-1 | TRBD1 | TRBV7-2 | TGTGCCAGCAGTCCTACAGGGGTGAGGACTGAAGCTTTCTTT | CASSPTGVRTEAFF
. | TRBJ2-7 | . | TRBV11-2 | TGTGCCAGCAGCTTAGATCGGTTAGTTTACGAGCAGTACTTC | CASSLDRLVYEQYF
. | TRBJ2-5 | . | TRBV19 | TGTGCCAGTAGTATGACTGCTGACCAAGAGACCCAGTACTTC | CASSMTADQETQYF
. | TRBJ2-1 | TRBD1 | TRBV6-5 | TGTGCCAGCAGAGCCGGGACAGGCCACTACAATGAGCAGTTCTTC | CASRAGTGHYNEQFF
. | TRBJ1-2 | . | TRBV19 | TGTGCCAGTAGTATGGGAAGCCTCTCAGCAAACTATGGCTACACCTTC | CASSMGSLSANYGYTF
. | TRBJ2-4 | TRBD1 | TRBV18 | TGTGCCAGCTCACTTAGCACAGGGGGCGAGTCAGCCAAAAACATTCAGTACTTC | CASSLSTGGESAKNIQYF
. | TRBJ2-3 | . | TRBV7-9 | TGTGCCAGCAGGTTACAGGAGCTCACAGATACGCAGTATTTT | CASRLQELTDTQYF
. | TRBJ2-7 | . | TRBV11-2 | TGTGCCAGCAGCCCCGGCCAGGGGCGAGCCTACGAGCAGTACTTC | CASSPGQGRAYEQYF